This TCR beta chain was captured in a study of spatial heterogeneity in lung cancer. Study-wide points: Blood carried ubiquitous expanded tumor TCRs more at resection than follow-up.

The time point was: sample taken at primary tumor resection. Material for sequencing was whole RNA from tumor, nontumor lung or frozen PBMC, left unsorted. The CDR3 runs to 15 residues. CDR1 is SGHNT and CDR2 is YYREEE in the germline V gene (reference sequence). The V and J ends lost 3 bases and 4 bases, in that order; junction bases with no gene match: 8. Every individual TCR cDNA molecule carried its own unique molecular identifier, which allowed correction of PCR and sequencing errors. Via MiXCR, TCRdb re-called the 5' RACE reads, giving one row per CDR3 protein. The repertoire holds a few thousand distinct CDR3 sequences, with more than 30% as singletons. There are many counts of this clonotype. Its target is unknown.

The clonotype was recovered from a male donor with early-stage non-small cell lung cancer. This chain joins TRBV5-4 and TRBJ2-5; 8 bases line up with TRBD1. The specimen was PBMCs, collected at surgery. CDR3 DNA sequence: TGTGCCAGCAGCTCGAAGGACAGGGTGGGAGAGACCCAGTACTTC. Translating gives CASSSKDRVGETQYF.